This T cell receptor beta chain was sequenced in a study of blood T cells in healthy people across ages. Whole-study context: T cells yielded about one barcoded beta molecule per two cells through template switching.

The study's findings and limits: TCR beta diversity per million T cells fell roughly linearly with age. In long-lived donors, naive CD4+ cell counts and diversity exceeded those of aged donors.

Primers used in a second PCR of roughly 6 to 11 cycles were a sample-barcoded 5' primer and a J-beta primer mix. TCRdb re-derived calls from the 5' RACE reads in MiXCR, one entry per CDR3 protein. Of hundreds of thousands of distinct CDR3 sequences in the sample, 21% were seen once. With regard to this clonotype: The antigen is unknown.

The total RNA that was extracted per sample amounted to at least 5 micrograms. Sequencing input: blood. The receptor was derived from a man aged 65 to 79 in good health.

The CDR3 spells CASSRGLAGGPTYEQYF. CDR3 bases: TGTGCCAGTAGTAGAGGACTAGCGGGAGGTCCAACCTACGAGCAGTACTTC. The V and J genes are TRBV19 and TRBJ2-7; 14 nucleotides agree with TRBD2. The CDR3 is 17 amino acids. From germline, CDR1 is LNHDA and CDR2 SQIVND (reference sequence). Germline trimming cut 4 bases from V and 2 bases from J; bases unmatched to any gene: 7.